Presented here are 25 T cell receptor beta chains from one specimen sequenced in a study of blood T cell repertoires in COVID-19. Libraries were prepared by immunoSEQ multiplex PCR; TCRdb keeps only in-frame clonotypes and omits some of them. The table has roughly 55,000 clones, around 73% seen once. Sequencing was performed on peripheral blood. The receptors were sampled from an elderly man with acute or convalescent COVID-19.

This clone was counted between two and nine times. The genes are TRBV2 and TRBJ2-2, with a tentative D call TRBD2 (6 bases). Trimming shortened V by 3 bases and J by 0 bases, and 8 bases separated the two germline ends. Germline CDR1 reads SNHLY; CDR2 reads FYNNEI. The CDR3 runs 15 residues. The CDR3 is CASSDIAANTGELFF. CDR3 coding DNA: TGTGCCAGCAGTGATATAGCGGCGAACACCGGGGAGCTGTTTTTT. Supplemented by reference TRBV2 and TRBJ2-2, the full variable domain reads EPEVTQTPSHQVTQMGQEVILRCVPISNHLYFYWYRQILGQKVEFLVSFYNNEISEKSEIFDDQFSVERPDGSNFTLKIRSTKLEDSAMYFCASSDIAANTGELFFGEGSRLTVL.

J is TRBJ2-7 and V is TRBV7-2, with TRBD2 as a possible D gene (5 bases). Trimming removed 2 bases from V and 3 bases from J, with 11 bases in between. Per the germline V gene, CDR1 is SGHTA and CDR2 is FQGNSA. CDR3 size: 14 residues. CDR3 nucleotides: TGTGCCAGCAGCTTACGAAGCGGATTCTACGAGCAGTACTTC. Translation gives CASSLRSGFYEQYF. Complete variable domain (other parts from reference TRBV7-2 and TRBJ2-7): GAGVSQSPSNKVTEKGKDVELRCDPISGHTALYWYRQSLGQGLEFLIYFQGNSAPDKSGLPSDRFSAERTGGSVSTLTIQRTQQEDSAVYLCASSLRSGFYEQYFGPGTRLTVT.

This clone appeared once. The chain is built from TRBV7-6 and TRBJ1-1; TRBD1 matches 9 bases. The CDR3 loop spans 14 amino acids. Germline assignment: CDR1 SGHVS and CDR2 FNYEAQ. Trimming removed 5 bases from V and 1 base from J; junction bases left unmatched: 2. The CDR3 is CASSLGQGNTEAFF. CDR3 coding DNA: TGTGCCAGCAGCCTGGGACAGGGGAACACTGAAGCTTTCTTT.

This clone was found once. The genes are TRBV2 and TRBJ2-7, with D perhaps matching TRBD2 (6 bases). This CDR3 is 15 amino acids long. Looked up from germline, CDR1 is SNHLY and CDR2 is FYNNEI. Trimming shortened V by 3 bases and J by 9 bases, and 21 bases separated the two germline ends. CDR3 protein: CASSEVPESTGGQYF. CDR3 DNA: TGTGCCAGCAGTGAGGTTCCAGAGTCAACCGGGGGGCAGTACTTC. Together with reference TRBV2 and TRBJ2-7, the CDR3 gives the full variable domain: EPEVTQTPSHQVTQMGQEVILRCVPISNHLYFYWYRQILGQKVEFLVSFYNNEISEKSEIFDDQFSVERPDGSNFTLKIRSTKLEDSAMYFCASSEVPESTGGQYFGPGTRLTVT.

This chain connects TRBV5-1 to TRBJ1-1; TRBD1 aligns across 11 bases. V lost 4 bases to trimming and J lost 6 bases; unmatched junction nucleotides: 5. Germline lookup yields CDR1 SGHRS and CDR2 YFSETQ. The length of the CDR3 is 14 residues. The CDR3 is CASSEGQGAAEAFF. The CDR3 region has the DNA TGCGCCAGCAGCGAAGGACAGGGGGCGGCTGAAGCTTTCTTT.

The CDR3 spells CASSGGSGQANEKLFF. In DNA form, the CDR3 reads TGTGCCAGCAGCGGGGGGTCCGGACAGGCCAATGAAAAACTGTTTTTT. The chain recombines TRBV9 with TRBJ1-4; 7 bases line up with TRBD1. Germline loops: CDR1 SGDLS, CDR2 YYNGEE. This CDR3 is built from 16 residues. The ends lost 3 bases at V and 5 bases at J; junction bases unmatched: 10.

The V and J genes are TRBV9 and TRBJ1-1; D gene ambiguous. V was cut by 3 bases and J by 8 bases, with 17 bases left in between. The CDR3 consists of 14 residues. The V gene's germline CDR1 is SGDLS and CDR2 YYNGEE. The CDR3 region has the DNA TGTGCCAGCAGCGCCCAGAGGGCGTTGGGGGAAGCTTTCTTT. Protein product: CASSAQRALGEAFF.

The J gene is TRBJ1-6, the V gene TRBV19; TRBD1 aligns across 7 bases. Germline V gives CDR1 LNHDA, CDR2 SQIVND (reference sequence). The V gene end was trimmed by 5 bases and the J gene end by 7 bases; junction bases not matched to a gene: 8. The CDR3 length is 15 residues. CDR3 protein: CASSGRGTANSPLHF. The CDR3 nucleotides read TGTGCCAGTAGTGGGCGAGGGACAGCAAATTCACCCCTCCACTTT.

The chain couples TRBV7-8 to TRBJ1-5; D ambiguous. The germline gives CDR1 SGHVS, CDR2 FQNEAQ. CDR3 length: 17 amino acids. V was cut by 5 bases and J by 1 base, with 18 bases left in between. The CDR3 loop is CASSLSYGVGSNQPQHF. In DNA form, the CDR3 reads TGTGCCAGCAGCCTTTCTTACGGGGTTGGGAGCAATCAGCCCCAGCATTTT.

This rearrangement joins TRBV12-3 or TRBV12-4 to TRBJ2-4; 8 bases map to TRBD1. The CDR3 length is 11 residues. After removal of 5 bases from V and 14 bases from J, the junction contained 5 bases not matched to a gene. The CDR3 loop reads CASSVGQGKYF. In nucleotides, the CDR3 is TGTGCCAGCAGTGTCGGACAGGGCAAGTACTTC.

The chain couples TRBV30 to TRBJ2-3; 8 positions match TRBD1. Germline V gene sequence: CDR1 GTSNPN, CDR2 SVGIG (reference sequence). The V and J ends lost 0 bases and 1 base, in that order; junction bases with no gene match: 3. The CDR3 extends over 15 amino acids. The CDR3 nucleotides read TGTGCCTGGAGTGTCAAGACAGGGGGCACAGATACGCAGTATTTT. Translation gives CAWSVKTGGTDTQYF.

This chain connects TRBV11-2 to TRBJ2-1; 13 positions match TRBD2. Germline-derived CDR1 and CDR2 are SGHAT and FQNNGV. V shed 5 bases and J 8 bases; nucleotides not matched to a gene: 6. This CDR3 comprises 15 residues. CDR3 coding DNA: TGTGCCAGCAGCCCGGGACTAGCGGGACTATATGAGCAGTTCTTC. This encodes CASSPGLAGLYEQFF.

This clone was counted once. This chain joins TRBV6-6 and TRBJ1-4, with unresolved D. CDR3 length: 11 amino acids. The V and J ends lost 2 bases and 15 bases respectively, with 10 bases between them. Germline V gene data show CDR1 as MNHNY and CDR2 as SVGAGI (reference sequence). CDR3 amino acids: CASSYPREVFF. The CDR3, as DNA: TGTGCCAGCAGTTACCCGAGGGAAGTGTTTTTT.

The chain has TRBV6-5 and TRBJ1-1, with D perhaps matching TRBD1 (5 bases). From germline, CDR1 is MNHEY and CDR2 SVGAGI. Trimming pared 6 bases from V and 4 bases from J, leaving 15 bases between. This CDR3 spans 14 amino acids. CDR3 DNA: TGTGCCAGCAGATCACCTGGGGGGGGCACTGAAGCTTTCTTT. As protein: CASRSPGGGTEAFF.

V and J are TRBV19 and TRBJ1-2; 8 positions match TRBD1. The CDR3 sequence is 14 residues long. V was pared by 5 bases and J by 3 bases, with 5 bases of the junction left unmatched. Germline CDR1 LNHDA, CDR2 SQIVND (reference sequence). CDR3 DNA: TGTGCCAGTAGTGTACCGGGACAGGACTATGGCTACACCTTC. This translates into CASSVPGQDYGYTF. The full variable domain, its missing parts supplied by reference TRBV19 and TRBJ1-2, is DGGITQSPKYLFRKEGQNVTLSCEQNLNHDAMYWYRQDPGQGLRLIYYSQIVNDFQKGDIAEGYSVSREKKESFPLTVTSAQKNPTAFYLCASSVPGQDYGYTFGSGTRLTVV.

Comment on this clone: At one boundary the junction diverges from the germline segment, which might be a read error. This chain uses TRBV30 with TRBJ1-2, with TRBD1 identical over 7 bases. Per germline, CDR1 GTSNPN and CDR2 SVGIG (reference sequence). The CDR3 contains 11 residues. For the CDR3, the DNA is TGTGCCTGGAGCGGACAGGCGCTCCAAGACTTC. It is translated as CAWSGQALQDF.

In DNA form, the CDR3 reads TGTGCCAGCAGCTTGGCCGGGGAGAACACTGAAGCTTTCTTT. Its translation is CASSLAGENTEAFF. The chain employs TRBV5-8 and TRBJ1-1; D not certain. The CDR3 is 14 amino acids. Germline V gene lookup returns CDR1 SGHTS and CDR2 YDEGEE. The ends were cut back, 0 bases at V and 1 base at J, with 7 bases in the middle.

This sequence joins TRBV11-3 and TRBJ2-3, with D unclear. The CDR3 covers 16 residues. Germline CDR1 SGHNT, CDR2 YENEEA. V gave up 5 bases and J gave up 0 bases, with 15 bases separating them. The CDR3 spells CASSPSWVTSTDTQYF. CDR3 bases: TGTGCCAGCAGCCCTAGTTGGGTAACTAGCACAGATACGCAGTATTTT.

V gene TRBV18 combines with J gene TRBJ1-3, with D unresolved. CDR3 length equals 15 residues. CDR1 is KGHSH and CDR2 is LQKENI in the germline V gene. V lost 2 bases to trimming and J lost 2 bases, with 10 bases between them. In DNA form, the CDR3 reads TGTGCCAGCTCACCAGGTGGCGGTCCTGGAAACACCATATATTTT. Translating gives CASSPGGGPGNTIYF.

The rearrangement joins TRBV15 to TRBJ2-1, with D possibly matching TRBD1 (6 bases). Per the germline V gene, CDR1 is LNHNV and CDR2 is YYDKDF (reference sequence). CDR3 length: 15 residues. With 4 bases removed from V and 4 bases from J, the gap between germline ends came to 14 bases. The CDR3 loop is CATSTPGTLYNEQFF. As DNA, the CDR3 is TGTGCCACCAGCACCCCCGGGACATTGTACAATGAGCAGTTCTTC.

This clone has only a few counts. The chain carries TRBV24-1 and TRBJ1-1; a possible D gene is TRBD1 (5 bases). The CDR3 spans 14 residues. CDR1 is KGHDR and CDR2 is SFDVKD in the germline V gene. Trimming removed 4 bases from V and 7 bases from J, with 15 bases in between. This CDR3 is CATSDPRTGNEAFF. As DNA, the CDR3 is TGTGCCACCAGTGACCCGCGCACAGGAAATGAAGCTTTCTTT.

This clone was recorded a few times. DNA for the CDR3: TGTGCCAGCAGTCCTACGGCGGGGAACGTCTTAGGTGAGCAGTTCTTC. Amino acid sequence: CASSPTAGNVLGEQFF. The chain recombines TRBV7-9 with TRBJ2-1; TRBD2 is a possible D gene (6 bases). Trimming shortened V by 6 bases and J by 9 bases, and 24 bases separated the two germline ends. The CDR3 contains 16 residues. Germline CDR1 reads SEHNR; CDR2 reads FQNEAQ (reference sequence).

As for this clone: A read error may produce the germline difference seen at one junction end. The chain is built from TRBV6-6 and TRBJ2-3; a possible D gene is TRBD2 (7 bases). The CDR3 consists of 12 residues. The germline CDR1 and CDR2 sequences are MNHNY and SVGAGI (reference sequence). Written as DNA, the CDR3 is TGTGCCAGCAGCCCCGGGGGGCTTACGAAGTATTTT. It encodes CASSPGGLTKYF.

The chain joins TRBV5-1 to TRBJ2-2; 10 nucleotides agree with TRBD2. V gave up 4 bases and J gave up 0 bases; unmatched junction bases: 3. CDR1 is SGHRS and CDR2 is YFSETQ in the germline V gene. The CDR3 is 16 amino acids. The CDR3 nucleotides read TGCGCCAGCAGCCCTAGCGGGGGCTCGAACACCGGGGAGCTGTTTTTT. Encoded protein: CASSPSGGSNTGELFF.

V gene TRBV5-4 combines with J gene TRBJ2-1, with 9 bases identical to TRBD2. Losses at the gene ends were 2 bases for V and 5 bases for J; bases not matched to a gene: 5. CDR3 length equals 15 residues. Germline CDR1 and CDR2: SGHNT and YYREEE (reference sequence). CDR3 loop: CASSFQRGANNEQFF. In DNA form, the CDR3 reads TGTGCCAGCAGCTTTCAGCGGGGGGCGAACAATGAGCAGTTCTTC.